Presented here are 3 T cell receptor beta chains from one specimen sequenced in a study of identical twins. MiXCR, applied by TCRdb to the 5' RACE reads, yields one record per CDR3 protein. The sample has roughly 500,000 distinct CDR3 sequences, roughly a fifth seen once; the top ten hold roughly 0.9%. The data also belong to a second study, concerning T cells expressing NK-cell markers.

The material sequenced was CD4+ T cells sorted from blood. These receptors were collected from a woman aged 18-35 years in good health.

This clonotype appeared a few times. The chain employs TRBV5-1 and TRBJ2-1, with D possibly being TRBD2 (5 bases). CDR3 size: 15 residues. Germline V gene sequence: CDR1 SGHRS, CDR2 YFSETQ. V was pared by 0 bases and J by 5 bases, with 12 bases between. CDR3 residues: CASSLVAGADNEQFF. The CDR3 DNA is TGCGCCAGCAGCTTGGTTGCGGGCGCCGACAATGAGCAGTTCTTC.

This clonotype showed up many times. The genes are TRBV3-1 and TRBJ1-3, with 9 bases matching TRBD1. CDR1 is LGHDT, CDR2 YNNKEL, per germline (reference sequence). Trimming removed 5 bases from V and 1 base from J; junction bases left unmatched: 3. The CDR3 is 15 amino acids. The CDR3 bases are TGTGCCAGCAGCAAACAGGGGGCTTCTGGAAACACCATATATTTT. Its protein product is CASSKQGASGNTIYF.

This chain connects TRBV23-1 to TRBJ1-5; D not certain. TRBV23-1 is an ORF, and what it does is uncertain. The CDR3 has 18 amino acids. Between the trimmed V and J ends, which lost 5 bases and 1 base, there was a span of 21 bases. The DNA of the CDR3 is TGCGCCAGCAGTATGGAGCGCAGGCCGACCTCAAGCAATCAGCCCCAGCATTTT. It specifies CASSMERRPTSSNQPQHF.